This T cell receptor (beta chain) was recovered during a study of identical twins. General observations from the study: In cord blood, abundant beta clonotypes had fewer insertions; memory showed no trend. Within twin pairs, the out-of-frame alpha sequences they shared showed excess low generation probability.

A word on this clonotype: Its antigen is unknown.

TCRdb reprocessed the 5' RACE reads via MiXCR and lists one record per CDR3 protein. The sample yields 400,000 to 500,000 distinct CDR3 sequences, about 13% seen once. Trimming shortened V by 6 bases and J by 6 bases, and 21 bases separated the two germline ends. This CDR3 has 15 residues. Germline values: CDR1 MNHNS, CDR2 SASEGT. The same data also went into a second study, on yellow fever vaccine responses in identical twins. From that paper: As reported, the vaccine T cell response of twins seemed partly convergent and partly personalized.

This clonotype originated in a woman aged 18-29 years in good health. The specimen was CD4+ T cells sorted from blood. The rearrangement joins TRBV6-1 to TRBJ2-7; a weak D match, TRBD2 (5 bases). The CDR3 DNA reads TGTGCCAGCAGCCCGGCCGGACTGTTTGGATCCGAGCAGTACTTC. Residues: CASSPAGLFGSEQYF.